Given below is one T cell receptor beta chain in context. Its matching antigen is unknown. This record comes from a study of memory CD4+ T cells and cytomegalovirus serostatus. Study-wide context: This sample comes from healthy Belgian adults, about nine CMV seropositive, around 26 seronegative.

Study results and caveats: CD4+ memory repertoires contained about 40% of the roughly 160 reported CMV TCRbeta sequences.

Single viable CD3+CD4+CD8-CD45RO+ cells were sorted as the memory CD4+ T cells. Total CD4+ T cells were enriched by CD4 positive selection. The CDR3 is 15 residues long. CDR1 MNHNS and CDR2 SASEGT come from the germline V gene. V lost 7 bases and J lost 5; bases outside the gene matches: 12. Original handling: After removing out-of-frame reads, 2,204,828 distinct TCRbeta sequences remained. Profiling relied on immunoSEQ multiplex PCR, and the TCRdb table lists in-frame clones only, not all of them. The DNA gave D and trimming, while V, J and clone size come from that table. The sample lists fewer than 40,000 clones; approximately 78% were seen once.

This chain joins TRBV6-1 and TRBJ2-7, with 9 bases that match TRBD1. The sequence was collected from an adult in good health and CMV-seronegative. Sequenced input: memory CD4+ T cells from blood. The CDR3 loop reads CASTPSWDRVNEQYF. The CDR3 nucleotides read TGTGCCAGCACCCCCAGTTGGGACAGGGTGAACGAGCAGTACTTC.